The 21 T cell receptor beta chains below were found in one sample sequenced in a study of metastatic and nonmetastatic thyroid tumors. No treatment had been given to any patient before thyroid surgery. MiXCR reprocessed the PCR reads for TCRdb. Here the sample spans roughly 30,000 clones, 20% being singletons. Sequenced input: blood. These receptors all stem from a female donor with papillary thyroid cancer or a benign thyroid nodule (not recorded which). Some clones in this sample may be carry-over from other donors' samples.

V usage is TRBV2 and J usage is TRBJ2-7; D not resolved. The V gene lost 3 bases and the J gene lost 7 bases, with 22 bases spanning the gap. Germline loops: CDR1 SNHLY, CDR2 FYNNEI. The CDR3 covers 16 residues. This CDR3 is CASSDSVPSVGGEQYF. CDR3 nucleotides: TGTGCCAGCAGTGACTCGGTCCCGTCAGTAGGTGGTGAGCAGTACTTC. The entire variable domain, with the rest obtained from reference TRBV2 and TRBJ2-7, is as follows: EPEVTQTPSHQVTQMGQEVILRCVPISNHLYFYWYRQILGQKVEFLVSFYNNEISEKSEIFDDQFSVERPDGSNFTLKIRSTKLEDSAMYFCASSDSVPSVGGEQYFGPGTRLTVT.

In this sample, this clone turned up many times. CDR3: CASSPPGANVLTF. CDR3 nucleotides: TGTGCCAGCAGTCCCCCAGGGGCCAACGTCCTGACTTTC. The rearrangement joins TRBV27 to TRBJ2-6; D unclear. The CDR3 totals 13 residues. The germline V gene has CDR1 MNHEY and CDR2 SMNVEV (reference sequence). The ends were cut back, 5 bases at V and 4 bases at J, with 6 bases in the middle.

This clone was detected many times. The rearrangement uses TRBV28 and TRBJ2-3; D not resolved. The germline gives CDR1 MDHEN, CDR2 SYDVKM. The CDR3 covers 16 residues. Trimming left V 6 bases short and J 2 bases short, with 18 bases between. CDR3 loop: CASSLFSTHLTDTQYF. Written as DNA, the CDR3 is TGTGCCAGCAGCCTTTTCAGTACCCACCTCACAGATACGCAGTATTTT.

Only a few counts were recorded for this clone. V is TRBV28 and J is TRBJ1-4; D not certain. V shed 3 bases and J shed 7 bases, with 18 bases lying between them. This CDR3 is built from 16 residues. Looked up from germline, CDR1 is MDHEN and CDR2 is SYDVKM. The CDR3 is CASSFPDSYGGEKLFF. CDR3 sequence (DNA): TGTGCCAGCAGTTTCCCCGATTCCTACGGAGGTGAAAAACTGTTTTTT.

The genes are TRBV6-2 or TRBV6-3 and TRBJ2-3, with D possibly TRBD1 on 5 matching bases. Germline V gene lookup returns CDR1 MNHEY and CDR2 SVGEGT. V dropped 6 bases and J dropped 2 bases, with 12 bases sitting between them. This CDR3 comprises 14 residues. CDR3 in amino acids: CASRRDRPTDTQYF. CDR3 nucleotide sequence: TGTGCCAGCAGGCGAGACAGACCCACAGATACGCAGTATTTT.

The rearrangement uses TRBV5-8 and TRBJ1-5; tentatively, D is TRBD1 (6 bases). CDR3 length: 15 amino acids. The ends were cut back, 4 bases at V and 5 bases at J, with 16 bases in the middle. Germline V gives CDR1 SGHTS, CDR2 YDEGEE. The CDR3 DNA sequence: TGTGCCAGCAGCCGGGACGGGACAACCCATCAGCCCCAGCATTTT. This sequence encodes CASSRDGTTHQPQHF.

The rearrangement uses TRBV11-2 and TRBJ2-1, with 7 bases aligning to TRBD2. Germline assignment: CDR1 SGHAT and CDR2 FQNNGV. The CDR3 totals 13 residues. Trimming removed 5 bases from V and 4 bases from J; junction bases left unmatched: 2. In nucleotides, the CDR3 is TGTGCCAGCAGCCGCGGGGGTTACAATGAGCAGTTCTTC. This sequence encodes CASSRGGYNEQFF.

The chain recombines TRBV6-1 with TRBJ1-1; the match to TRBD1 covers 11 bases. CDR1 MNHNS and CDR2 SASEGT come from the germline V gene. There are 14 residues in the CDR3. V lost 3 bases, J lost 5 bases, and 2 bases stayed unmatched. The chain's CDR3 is CASSEDRGLTEAFF. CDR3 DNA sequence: TGTGCCAGCAGTGAGGACAGGGGGCTTACTGAAGCTTTCTTT.

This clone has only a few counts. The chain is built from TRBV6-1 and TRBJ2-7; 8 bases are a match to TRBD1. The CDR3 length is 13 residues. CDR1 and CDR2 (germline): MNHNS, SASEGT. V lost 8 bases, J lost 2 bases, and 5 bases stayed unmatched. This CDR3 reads CASCDRGPYEQYF. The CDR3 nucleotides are TGTGCCAGCTGCGACAGGGGCCCCTACGAGCAGTACTTC.

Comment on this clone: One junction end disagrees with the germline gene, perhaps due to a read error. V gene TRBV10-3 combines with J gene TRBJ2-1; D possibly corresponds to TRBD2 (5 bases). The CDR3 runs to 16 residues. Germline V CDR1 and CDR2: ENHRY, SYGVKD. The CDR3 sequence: CAITRKERELGVEQDF. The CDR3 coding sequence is TGTGCCATCACCCGAAAGGAGAGGGAGCTCGGTGTTGAGCAGGACTTC.

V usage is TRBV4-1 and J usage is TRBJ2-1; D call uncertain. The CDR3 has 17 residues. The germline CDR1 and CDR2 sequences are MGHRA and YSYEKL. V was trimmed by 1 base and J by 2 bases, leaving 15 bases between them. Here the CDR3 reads CASSQGIGTLTYNEQFF. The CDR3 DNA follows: TGCGCCAGCAGCCAAGGGATAGGAACTCTCACCTACAATGAGCAGTTCTTC.

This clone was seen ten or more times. CDR3 DNA sequence: TGTGCCTGGAGGGGCGGAGCCACCTACGAGCAGTACTTC. Protein product: CAWRGGATYEQYF. The chain couples TRBV30 to TRBJ2-7; D gene ambiguous. V lost 3 bases and J 2 bases, leaving 11 bases between the germline ends. The CDR3 extends over 13 amino acids. Looked up from germline, CDR1 is GTSNPN and CDR2 is SVGIG (reference sequence).

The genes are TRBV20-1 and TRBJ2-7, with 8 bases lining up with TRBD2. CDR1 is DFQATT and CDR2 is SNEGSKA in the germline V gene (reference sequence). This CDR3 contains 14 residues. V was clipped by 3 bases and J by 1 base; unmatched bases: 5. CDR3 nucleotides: TGCAGTGCTAGTAGGCGGGAGGTTTCCTACGAGCAGTACTTC. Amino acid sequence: CSASRREVSYEQYF.

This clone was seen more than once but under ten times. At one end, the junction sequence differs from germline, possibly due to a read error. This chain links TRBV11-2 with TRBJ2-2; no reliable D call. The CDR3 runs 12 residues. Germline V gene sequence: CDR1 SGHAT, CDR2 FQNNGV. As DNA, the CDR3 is TGTGCCAGCAGAATACTCCCCGGAGAGCTGTTTTTT. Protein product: CASRILPGELFF.

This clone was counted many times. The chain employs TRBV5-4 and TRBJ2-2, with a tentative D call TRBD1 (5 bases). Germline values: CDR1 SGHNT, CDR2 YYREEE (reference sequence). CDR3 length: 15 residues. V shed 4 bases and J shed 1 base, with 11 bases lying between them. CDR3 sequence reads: CASSAKTENTGELFF. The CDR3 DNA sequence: TGTGCCAGCAGCGCTAAGACAGAGAACACCGGGGAGCTGTTTTTT.

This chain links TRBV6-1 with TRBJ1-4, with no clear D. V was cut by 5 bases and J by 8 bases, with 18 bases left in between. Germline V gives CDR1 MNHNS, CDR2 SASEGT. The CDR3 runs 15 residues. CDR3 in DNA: TGTGCCAGCAGTCAACCCTCTTTATTCGGGGAAAAACTGTTTTTT. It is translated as CASSQPSLFGEKLFF.

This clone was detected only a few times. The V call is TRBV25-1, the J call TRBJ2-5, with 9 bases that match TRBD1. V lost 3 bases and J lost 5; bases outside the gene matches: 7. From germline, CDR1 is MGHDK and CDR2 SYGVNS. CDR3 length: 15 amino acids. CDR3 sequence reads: CASSDGDRVGETQYF. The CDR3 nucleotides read TGTGCCAGCAGTGACGGGGACAGGGTGGGTGAGACCCAGTACTTC.

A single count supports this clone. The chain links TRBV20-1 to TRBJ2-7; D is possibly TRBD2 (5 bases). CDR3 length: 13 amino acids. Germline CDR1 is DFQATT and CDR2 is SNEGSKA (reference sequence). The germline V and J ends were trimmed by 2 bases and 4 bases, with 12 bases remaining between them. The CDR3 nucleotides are TGCAGTGCTAGATCGTCCGGCGGGTACGAGCAGTACTTC. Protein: CSARSSGGYEQYF.

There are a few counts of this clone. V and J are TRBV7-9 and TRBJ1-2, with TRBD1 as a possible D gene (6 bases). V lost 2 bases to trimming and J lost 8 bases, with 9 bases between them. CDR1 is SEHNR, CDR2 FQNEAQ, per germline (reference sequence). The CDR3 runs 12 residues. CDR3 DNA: TGTGCCAGCAGCTTACCAGGGGAGGGCTACACCTTC. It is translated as CASSLPGEGYTF.

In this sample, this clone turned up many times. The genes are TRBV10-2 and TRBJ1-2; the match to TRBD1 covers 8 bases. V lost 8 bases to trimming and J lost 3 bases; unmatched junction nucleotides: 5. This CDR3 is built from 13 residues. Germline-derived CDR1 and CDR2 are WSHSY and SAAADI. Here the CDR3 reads CASSDRDHYGYTF. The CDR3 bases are TGCGCCAGCTCGGACAGGGATCACTATGGCTACACCTTC.

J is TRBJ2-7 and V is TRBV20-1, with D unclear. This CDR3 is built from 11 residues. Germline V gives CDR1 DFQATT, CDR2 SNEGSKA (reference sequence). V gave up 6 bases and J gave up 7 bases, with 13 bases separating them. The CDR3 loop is CSARTLGEQYF. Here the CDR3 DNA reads TGCAGTGCCCGGACCCTCGGAGAGCAGTACTTC.